The clone carrying this T cell receptor (beta chain) has only a few counts. The data derive from a study of blood T cell repertoires in COVID-19. Across the whole study: COVID-19 samples, acute and convalescent, were from the United States, Italy and Spain.

The assay was immunoSEQ multiplex PCR, and TCRdb's table has in-frame clones only and misses some. Here the sample spans 100,000 or so clones, under 90% being singletons. Sequencing was carried out using peripheral blood. This sequence was found in a human donor in a cohort sampled during active COVID-19.

CDR3 DNA sequence: TGTGCCAGCAGTTTAGCGCCTTACGGGTCCTCCTACGAGCAGTACTTC. Protein: CASSLAPYGSSYEQYF. J is TRBJ2-7 and V is TRBV6-5, with D possibly being TRBD2 (5 bases). Germline V gives CDR1 MNHEY, CDR2 SVGAGI. V lost 4 bases, J lost 0 bases, and 16 bases lay in between. The CDR3 length is 16 residues.